This entry concerns a single T cell receptor beta chain. This entry comes from a study of blood T cell repertoires in COVID-19. As for the study in general: The study drew acute and convalescent COVID-19 samples from the United States, Italy and Spain. PBMCs, B-cell-depleted T cells, or T cells provided the cDNA or gDNA that made up the material.

In the original analysis: Nucleated cell number was recorded as an estimate derived from reference gene primer amplification. The data were produced by immunoSEQ multiplex PCR, yet TCRdb's version contains in-frame clones alone and is incomplete. V, J and clone size are taken as reported in that table, and D and trimming were inferred from the DNA itself. This table has around 210,000 clones, 85% to 90% appearing once. V lost 4 bases to trimming and J lost 9 bases; unmatched junction nucleotides: 18. The length of the CDR3 is 16 residues. The germline V gene encodes CDR1 SGHDT and CDR2 YYEEEE. The gene calls are TRBV5-6 and TRBJ2-5, with 7 bases fitting TRBD2. The sequenced material came from peripheral blood. The receptor's source is a man between 18 and 35 years old with active or convalescent COVID-19. Written as DNA, the CDR3 is TGTGCCAGCAGCCACTCGGGACGGGAGGCCGTGGGGGCCCAGTACTTC. Translated: CASSHSGREAVGAQYF.